Listed below are T cell receptor beta chains from one sample, sequenced in a study of shared clonotypes between healthy human individuals. The data were produced by immunoSEQ multiplex PCR, yet TCRdb's version contains in-frame clones alone and is incomplete. The sample shows about 2.4 million clones, 93% of them seen only once. Source material: naive CD4+ T cells from PBMCs. These receptors all stem from a man younger than 35 in good health. Some clones in this sample may be carry-over from other donors' samples. The CDR3 runs from the conserved cysteine through the conserved F or W. The D gene is left open where the match is weak. Only part of the rows carry a size: once, few, many, or a class if the clone is expanded.

DNA: TGTGCCAGCTCACCCCCTCTCAACACAGATACGCAGTATTTT; CDR3: CASSPPLNTDTQYF; J: TRBJ2-3; V: TRBV18; D: .; size: .
DNA: TGCGCCAGCAGCTTTCAGGGTTTAATCAACGAGCAGTACTTC; CDR3: CASSFQGLINEQYF; J: TRBJ2-7; V: TRBV5-1; D: .; size: once
DNA: TGTGCCAGCAGCTCGACAGGGCAGCCCCAGCATTTT; CDR3: CASSSTGQPQHF; J: TRBJ1-5; V: TRBV6-5; D: TRBD1; size: .
DNA: TGTGCCAGCAGACAATTGGAACTAACGGATACGCAGTATTTT; CDR3: CASRQLELTDTQYF; J: TRBJ2-3; V: TRBV27; D: .; size: .
DNA: TGTGCCGCAAGACAGGGGTCGTACGAGCAGTACTTC; CDR3: CAARQGSYEQYF; J: TRBJ2-7; V: TRBV28; D: TRBD1; size: .
DNA: TGTGCCATCAGCAACGGACAGGGCGGAGGAGAGACCCAGTACTTC; CDR3: CAISNGQGGGETQYF; J: TRBJ2-5; V: TRBV10-3; D: TRBD1; size: .
DNA: TGTGCCAGCTCACCCGGCGGAGGGGATCAGCCCCAGCATTTT; CDR3: CASSPGGGDQPQHF; J: TRBJ1-5; V: TRBV18; D: .; size: .
DNA: TGTGCCAGCAGCTTGATCCCCACCCAAGAAGATACGCAGTATTTT; CDR3: CASSLIPTQEDTQYF; J: TRBJ2-3; V: TRBV5-5; D: .; size: .
DNA: TGTGCCAGCAGCTTTGGTCCGGGACAGGGGACGAATGAGCAGTTCTTC; CDR3: CASSFGPGQGTNEQFF; J: TRBJ2-1; V: TRBV7-3; D: TRBD1; size: .
DNA: TGTGCCTGGAGAGCTAAAGGGACGGTGGTTAGTCAGCCCCAGCATTTT; CDR3: CAWRAKGTVVSQPQHF; J: TRBJ1-5; V: TRBV30; D: .; size: .
DNA: TGTGCCAGCAGCCGCGGATGGGCTAGCGGCGAACCAGATACGCAGTATTTT; CDR3: CASSRGWASGEPDTQYF; J: TRBJ2-3; V: TRBV14; D: TRBD2; size: .
DNA: TGTGCCAGTAAGACAGGGAGTTCTGGGGCCAACGTCCTGACTTTC; CDR3: CASKTGSSGANVLTF; J: TRBJ2-6; V: TRBV19; D: TRBD1; size: .
DNA: TGTGCCAGCAGTTTTGGTTCCGGTTCTTCCTCGCTTCTAGGCGGGGAGCTGTTTTTT; CDR3: CASSFGSGSSSLLGGELFF; J: TRBJ2-2; V: TRBV28; D: .; size: .
DNA: TGTGCCAGCAGCACACCGGGACAGGGTTTCTATGGCTACACCTTC; CDR3: CASSTPGQGFYGYTF; J: TRBJ1-2; V: TRBV7-2; D: TRBD1; size: .
DNA: TGCAGCGTTGATCTAGCGGGAGCCAATGAGCAGTTCTTC; CDR3: CSVDLAGANEQFF; J: TRBJ2-1; V: TRBV29-1; D: TRBD2; size: .
DNA: TGTGCCAGCCAGGGACAGGGACGCAATCAGCCCCAGCATTTT; CDR3: CASQGQGRNQPQHF; J: TRBJ1-5; V: TRBV7-2; D: TRBD1; size: .
DNA: TGTGCCTGGAGACTAGCGGGGAGCACAGATACGCAGTATTTT; CDR3: CAWRLAGSTDTQYF; J: TRBJ2-3; V: TRBV30; D: TRBD2; size: once
DNA: TGTGCCAGCCGGGGACCCACAGATACGCAGTATTTT; CDR3: CASRGPTDTQYF; J: TRBJ2-3; V: TRBV5-4; D: .; size: .
DNA: TGTGCCACCAGCAGAAGACAGGGGAAAGAGACCCAGTACTTC; CDR3: CATSRRQGKETQYF; J: TRBJ2-5; V: TRBV15; D: TRBD1; size: .
DNA: TGTGCCAGCAGCTTGGTTATAGCGGGAGCTGAGACCCAGTACTTC; CDR3: CASSLVIAGAETQYF; J: TRBJ2-5; V: TRBV5-4; D: TRBD2; size: .
DNA: TGTGCCAGCTATGCCGGACAAGTCAACGTCCTGACTTTC; CDR3: CASYAGQVNVLTF; J: TRBJ2-6; V: TRBV28; D: .; size: .
DNA: TGTGCCAGCAGCTTTAGGACAGTTGTGACTGGGGCCAACGTCCTGACTTTC; CDR3: CASSFRTVVTGANVLTF; J: TRBJ2-6; V: TRBV5-6; D: .; size: .
DNA: TGTGCCAGCAGCTTAGTCTTGTGGGGAGCCGGGGAGCTGTTTTTT; CDR3: CASSLVLWGAGELFF; J: TRBJ2-2; V: TRBV11-2; D: .; size: .
DNA: TGCGCCAGCAGCTCCGAACCCCCCACAGATACGCAGTATTTT; CDR3: CASSSEPPTDTQYF; J: TRBJ2-3; V: TRBV5-1; D: .; size: once
DNA: TGCGCCAGCAGCTGGGGGAGGGACTCCGGAGATACGCAGTATTTT; CDR3: CASSWGRDSGDTQYF; J: TRBJ2-3; V: TRBV5-1; D: TRBD2; size: .
DNA: TGCAGTGCTATAAAGGACGGGGCCCAGCATTTT; CDR3: CSAIKDGAQHF; J: TRBJ1-5; V: TRBV20-1; D: .; size: .